One and the same sample provided the 10 T cell receptor beta chains below, sequenced in a study of graft-versus-host responses after intestinal transplantation. The data were produced by immunoSEQ multiplex PCR, yet TCRdb's version contains in-frame clones alone and is incomplete. The table lists 55,000 to 75,000 clones, approximately 87% of them singletons. Their recognized antigens are unknown. The sequencing used unstimulated CD4+ T cells sorted from spleen or lymph node cells, collected before transplant. These receptor sequences come from a human donor who was the organ donor for an intestinal transplant.

This rearrangement joins TRBV2 to TRBJ1-6; maybe TRBD1 (5 bases). CDR1 is SNHLY, CDR2 FYNNEI, per germline. This CDR3 comprises 14 residues. V was trimmed by 8 bases and J by 7 bases, leaving 15 bases between them. The CDR3: CASRPGRGNSPLHF. As DNA, the CDR3 is TGTGCCAGCCGGCCAGGTCGGGGGAATTCACCCCTCCACTTT.

The V gene is TRBV6-8, the J gene TRBJ1-1; the D gene is possibly TRBD1 (6 bases). V lost 4 bases to trimming and J lost 1 base, with 10 bases between them. Per germline, CDR1 MNHGY and CDR2 SAAAGT. There are 14 residues in the CDR3. CDR3 residues: CASSSRGRNTEAFF. The CDR3 nucleotides read TGTGCCAGCAGTTCAAGGGGGAGGAACACTGAAGCTTTCTTT.

The DNA of the CDR3 is TGTGCCAGCAGCTTCGGGACAGGCGTCAATCAGCCCCAGCATTTT. It yields the protein CASSFGTGVNQPQHF. The V call is TRBV7-9, the J call TRBJ1-5, with 8 bases matching TRBD1. Trimming removed 3 bases from V and 3 bases from J; junction bases left unmatched: 4. This CDR3 has 15 amino acids. From germline, CDR1 is SEHNR and CDR2 FQNEAQ (reference sequence).

This clone appeared once. The genes are TRBV19 and TRBJ1-2; D uncertain. Germline-derived CDR1 and CDR2 are LNHDA and SQIVND (reference sequence). The CDR3 length is 13 residues. With 3 bases removed from V and 9 bases from J, the gap between germline ends came to 14 bases. In nucleotides, the CDR3 is TGTGCCAGTAGTATTTCCCCAGCGTGGAGCTACACCTTC. Encoded protein: CASSISPAWSYTF.

As to this clone: A junction end diverges from the germline sequence, so it may reflect a read error. This chain uses TRBV29-1 with TRBJ2-5; TRBD1 aligns across 9 bases. This CDR3 contains 18 residues. The germline V gene encodes CDR1 SQVTM and CDR2 ANQGSEA. The CDR3 loop reads CSVAPGQGVFVLQETRYF. As DNA, the CDR3 is TGCAGCGTTGCACCGGGACAGGGCGTTTTCGTCCTCCAAGAGACCCGGTACTTC.

V usage is TRBV10-1 and J usage is TRBJ2-2, with 8 nucleotides matching TRBD1. This CDR3 spans 15 amino acids. The ends lost 5 bases at V and 0 bases at J; junction bases unmatched: 2. CDR1 and CDR2 (germline): WNHNN, SYGVQD (reference sequence). The CDR3 spells CASSPDRANTGELFF. The DNA for the CDR3 is TGCGCCAGCAGTCCGGACAGGGCGAACACCGGGGAGCTGTTTTTT.

The chain couples TRBV25-1 to TRBJ1-5; 8 nucleotides agree with TRBD1. V lost 3 bases and J lost 5; bases outside the gene matches: 12. CDR3 length: 17 residues. Germline V gene data show CDR1 as MGHDK and CDR2 as SYGVNS. The CDR3 DNA is TGTGCCAGCAGTGATCGTCCGGACAGGGTCCCCTATCAGCCCCAGCATTTT. Its protein is CASSDRPDRVPYQPQHF. The complete variable domain, with remaining parts taken from reference TRBV25-1 and TRBJ1-5, reads EADIYQTPRYLVIGTGKKITLECSQTMGHDKMYWYQQDPGMELHLIHYSYGVNSTEKGDLSSESTVSRIRTEHFPLTLESARPSHTSQYLCASSDRPDRVPYQPQHFGDGTRLSIL.

The count of this clone is one. V and J are TRBV28 and TRBJ2-1; D uncertain. The CDR3 loop spans 15 amino acids. V was clipped by 5 bases and J by 2 bases, with 13 bases between them. Looked up from germline, CDR1 is MDHEN and CDR2 is SYDVKM. The CDR3 DNA reads TGTGCCAGCAGTGGCCCCGTAATTACCTACAATGAGCAGTTCTTC. It encodes CASSGPVITYNEQFF.

V is TRBV19 and J is TRBJ1-2; possibly TRBD1 for D (6 bases). CDR1 and CDR2 (germline): LNHDA, SQIVND (reference sequence). Trimming took off 1 base at V and 7 bases at J, with 10 bases between the two ends. CDR3 length: 13 residues. CDR3: CASSIGTVFGYTF. The CDR3 coding sequence is TGTGCCAGTAGTATAGGGACAGTTTTTGGCTACACCTTC.

This chain connects TRBV28 to TRBJ1-6, with a possible D match to TRBD1 (5 bases). CDR1 MDHEN and CDR2 SYDVKM come from the germline V gene. The CDR3 runs 14 residues. Trimming shortened V by 4 bases and J by 4 bases, and 8 bases separated the two germline ends. CDR3 region: CASSYGQYNSPLHF. The CDR3 bases are TGTGCCAGCAGTTACGGACAATATAATTCACCCCTCCACTTT. Full variable domain (rest looked up from reference TRBV28 and TRBJ1-6): DVKVTQSSRYLVKRTGEKVFLECVQDMDHENMFWYRQDPGLGLRLIYFSYDVKMKEKGDIPEGYSVSREKKERFSLILESASTNQTSMYLCASSYGQYNSPLHFGNGTRLTVT.